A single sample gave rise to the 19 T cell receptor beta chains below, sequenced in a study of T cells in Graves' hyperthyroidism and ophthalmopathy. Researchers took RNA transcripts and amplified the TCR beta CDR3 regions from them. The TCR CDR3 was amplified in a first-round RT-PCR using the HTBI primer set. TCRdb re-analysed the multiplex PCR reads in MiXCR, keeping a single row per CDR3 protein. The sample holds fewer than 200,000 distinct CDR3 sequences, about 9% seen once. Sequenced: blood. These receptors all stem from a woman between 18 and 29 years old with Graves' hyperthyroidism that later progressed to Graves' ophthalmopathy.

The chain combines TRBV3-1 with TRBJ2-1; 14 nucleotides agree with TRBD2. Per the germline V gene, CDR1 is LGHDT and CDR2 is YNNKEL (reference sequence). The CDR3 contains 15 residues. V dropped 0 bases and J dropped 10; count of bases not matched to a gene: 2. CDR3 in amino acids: CASSQDRTSGREQFF. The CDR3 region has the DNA TGTGCCAGCAGCCAAGATCGGACTAGCGGGAGGGAGCAGTTCTTC.

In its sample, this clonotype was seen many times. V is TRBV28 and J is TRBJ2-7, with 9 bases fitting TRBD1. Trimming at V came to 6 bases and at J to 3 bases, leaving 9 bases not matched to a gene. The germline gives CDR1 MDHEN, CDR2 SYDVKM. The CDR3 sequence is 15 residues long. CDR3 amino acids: CASRLPGQGFYEQYF. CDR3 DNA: TGTGCCAGCAGGCTACCGGGACAGGGATTCTACGAGCAGTACTTC.

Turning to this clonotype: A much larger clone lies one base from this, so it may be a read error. CDR3 in amino acids: CASSSGTSGKGTQYF. In nucleotides, the CDR3 is TGTGCCAGCAGTTCCGGGACTAGCGGGAAGGGTACGCAGTATTTT. This chain links TRBV12-3 or TRBV12-4 with TRBJ2-3; TRBD2 aligns across 13 bases. V trimming: 4 bases; J trimming: 8 bases; junction bases outside the gene matches: 6. The CDR3 totals 15 residues.

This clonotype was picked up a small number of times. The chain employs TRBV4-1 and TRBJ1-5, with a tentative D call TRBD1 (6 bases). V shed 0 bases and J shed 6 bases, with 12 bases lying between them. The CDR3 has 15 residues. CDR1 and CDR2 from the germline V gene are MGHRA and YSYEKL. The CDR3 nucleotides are TGCGCCAGCAGCCAAGATGGGGGGGGCAGTCAGCCCCAGCATTTT. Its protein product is CASSQDGGGSQPQHF.

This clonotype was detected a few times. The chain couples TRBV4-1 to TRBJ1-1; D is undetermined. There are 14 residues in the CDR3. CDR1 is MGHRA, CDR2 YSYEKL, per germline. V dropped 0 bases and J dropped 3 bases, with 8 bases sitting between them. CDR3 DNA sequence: TGCGCCAGCAGCCAAGAAGCGACGGACACTGAAGCTTTCTTT. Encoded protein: CASSQEATDTEAFF.

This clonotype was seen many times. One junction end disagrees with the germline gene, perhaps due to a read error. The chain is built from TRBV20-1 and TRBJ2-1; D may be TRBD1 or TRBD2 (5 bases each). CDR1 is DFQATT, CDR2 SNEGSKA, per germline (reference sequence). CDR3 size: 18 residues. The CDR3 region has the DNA TGCAGTGCCAGAAAGCGGTTTCTGGGGGATAGCTCCTACAGTGAGCAGTTCTTC. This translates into CSARKRFLGDSSYSEQFF.

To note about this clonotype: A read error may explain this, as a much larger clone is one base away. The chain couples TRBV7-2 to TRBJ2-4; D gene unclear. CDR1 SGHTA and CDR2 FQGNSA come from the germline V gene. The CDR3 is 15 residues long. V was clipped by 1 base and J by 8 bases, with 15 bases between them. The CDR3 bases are TGTGCCAGCAGCTTAGGCGCACGAAGGGAAGACATTCAGTACTTC. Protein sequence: CASSLGARREDIQYF.

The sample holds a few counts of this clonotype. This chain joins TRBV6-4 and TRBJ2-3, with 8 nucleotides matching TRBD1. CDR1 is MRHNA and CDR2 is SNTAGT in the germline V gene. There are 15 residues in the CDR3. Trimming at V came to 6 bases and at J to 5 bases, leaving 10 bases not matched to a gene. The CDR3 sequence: CASSRTGSEGDTQYF. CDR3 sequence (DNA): TGTGCCAGCAGCCGGACAGGGAGTGAAGGAGATACGCAGTATTTT.

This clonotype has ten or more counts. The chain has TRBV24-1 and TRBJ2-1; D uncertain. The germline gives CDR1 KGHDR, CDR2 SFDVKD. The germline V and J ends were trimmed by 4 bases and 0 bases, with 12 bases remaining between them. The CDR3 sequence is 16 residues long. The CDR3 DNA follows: TGTGCCACCAGTGACAATGACATTCTCTCCTACAATGAGCAGTTCTTC. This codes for CATSDNDILSYNEQFF.

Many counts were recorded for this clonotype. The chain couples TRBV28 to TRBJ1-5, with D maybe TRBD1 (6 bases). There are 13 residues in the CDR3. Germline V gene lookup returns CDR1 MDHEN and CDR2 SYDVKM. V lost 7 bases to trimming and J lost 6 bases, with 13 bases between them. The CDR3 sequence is CASTIRGAQPQHF. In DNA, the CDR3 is TGTGCCAGCACAATTCGGGGGGCTCAGCCCCAGCATTTT.

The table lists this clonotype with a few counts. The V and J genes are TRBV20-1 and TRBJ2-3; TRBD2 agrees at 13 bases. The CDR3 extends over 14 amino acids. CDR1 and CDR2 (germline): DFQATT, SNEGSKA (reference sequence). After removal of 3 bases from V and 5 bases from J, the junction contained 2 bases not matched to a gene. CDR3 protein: CSASTSGGVDTQYF. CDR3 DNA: TGCAGTGCTAGTACTAGCGGGGGGGTAGATACGCAGTATTTT.

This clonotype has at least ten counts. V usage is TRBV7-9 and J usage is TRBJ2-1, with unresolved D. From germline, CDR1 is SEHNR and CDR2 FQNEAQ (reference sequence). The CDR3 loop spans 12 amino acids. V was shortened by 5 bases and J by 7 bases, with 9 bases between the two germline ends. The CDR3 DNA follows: TGTGCCAGCAGCCCGAGCGCGAATGAGCAGTTCTTC. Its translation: CASSPSANEQFF.

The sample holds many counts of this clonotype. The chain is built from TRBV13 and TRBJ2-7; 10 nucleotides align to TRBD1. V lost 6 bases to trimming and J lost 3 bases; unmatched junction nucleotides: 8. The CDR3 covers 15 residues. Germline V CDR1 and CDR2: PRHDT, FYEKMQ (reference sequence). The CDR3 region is CASRKSGTGVYEQYF. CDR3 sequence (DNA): TGTGCCAGCAGAAAATCCGGGACAGGGGTCTACGAGCAGTACTTC. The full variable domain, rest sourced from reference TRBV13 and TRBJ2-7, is AAGVIQSPRHLIKEKRETATLKCYPIPRHDTVYWYQQGPGQDPQFLISFYEKMQSDKGSIPDRFSAQQFSDYHSELNMSSLELGDSALYFCASRKSGTGVYEQYFGPGTRLTVT.

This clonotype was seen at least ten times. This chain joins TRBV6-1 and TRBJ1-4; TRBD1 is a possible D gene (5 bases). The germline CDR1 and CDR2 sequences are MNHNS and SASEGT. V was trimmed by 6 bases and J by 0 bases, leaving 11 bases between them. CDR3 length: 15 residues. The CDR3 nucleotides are TGTGCCAGCAGCGAAACAGGAGCAACTAATGAAAAACTGTTTTTT. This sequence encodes CASSETGATNEKLFF.

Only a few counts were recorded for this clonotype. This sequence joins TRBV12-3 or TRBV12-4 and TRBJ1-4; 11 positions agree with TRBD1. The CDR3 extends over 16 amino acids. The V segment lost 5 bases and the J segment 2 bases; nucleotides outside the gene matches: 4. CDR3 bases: TGTGCCAGCAGTAGGACAGGGGGCGTCACTAATGAAAAACTGTTTTTT. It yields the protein CASSRTGGVTNEKLFF.

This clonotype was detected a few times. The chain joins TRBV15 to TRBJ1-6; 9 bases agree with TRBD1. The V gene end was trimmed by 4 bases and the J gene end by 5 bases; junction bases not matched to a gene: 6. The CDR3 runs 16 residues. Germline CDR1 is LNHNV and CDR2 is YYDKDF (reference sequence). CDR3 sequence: CATSKGTGGHNSPLHF. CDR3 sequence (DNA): TGTGCCACCAGCAAAGGAACAGGGGGCCATAATTCACCCCTCCACTTT.

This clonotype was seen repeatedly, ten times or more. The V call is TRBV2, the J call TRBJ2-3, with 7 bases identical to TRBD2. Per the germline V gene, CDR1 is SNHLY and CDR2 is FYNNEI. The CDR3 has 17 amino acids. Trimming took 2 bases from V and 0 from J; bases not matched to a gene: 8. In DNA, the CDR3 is TGTGCCAGCAGTGAAATCGGTCTAGCGGCTAGCACAGATACGCAGTATTTT. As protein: CASSEIGLAASTDTQYF.

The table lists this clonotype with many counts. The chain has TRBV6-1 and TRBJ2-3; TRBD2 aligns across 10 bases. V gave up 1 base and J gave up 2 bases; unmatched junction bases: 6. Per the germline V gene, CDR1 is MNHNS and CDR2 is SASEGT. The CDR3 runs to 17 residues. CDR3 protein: CASSEGLAGANTDTQYF. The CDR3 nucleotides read TGTGCCAGCAGTGAAGGGCTAGCGGGGGCCAACACAGATACGCAGTATTTT.

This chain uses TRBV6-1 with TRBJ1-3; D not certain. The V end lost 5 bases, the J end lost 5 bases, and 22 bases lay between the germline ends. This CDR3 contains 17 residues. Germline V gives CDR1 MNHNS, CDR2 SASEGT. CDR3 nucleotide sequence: TGTGCCAGCAGTCTAGCCGACCCGACTGTTATTAGAAACACCATATATTTT. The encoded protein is CASSLADPTVIRNTIYF.